This T cell receptor (beta chain) derives from a study of blood T cell repertoires in COVID-19. Across the whole study: Acute and convalescent COVID-19 samples came from the United States, Italy and Spain. The analysed material was cDNA or gDNA that came from T cells, B-cell-depleted T cells, or PBMCs.

The V end was cut by 5 bases, the J end by 3 bases, with 14 bases between. The CDR3 contains 15 residues. Germline CDR1 MDHEN, CDR2 SYDVKM. In the source study's methods: The assay estimated nucleated cells by amplifying reference gene primers. The assay was immunoSEQ multiplex PCR, and TCRdb's table has in-frame clones only and misses some. The DNA was the basis for D and trimming; V, J and clone size are from that table. Among some 170,000 clones listed, roughly 87% were seen once. The V gene is TRBV28, the J gene TRBJ2-1; D is possibly TRBD1 (8 bases). Sequencing was done on a sample of peripheral blood. This sequence was found in a woman in her fifties or sixties who had recovered from COVID-19. CDR3 in amino acids: CASSIYRGGYNEQFF. The CDR3 DNA reads TGTGCCAGCAGTATATACAGGGGGGGCTACAATGAGCAGTTCTTC.